Reported below is one T cell receptor (beta chain). The target of this receptor is not known. The cohort was made up of 650 to 700 healthy bone marrow donors. At the time of sampling, all cohort members were nominally healthy, though unrecorded immune exposures were likely present. The donor tested CMV seropositive, placing the donor among the roughly 300 seropositive members of the cohort. A peripheral blood sample was provided by each donor, and peripheral blood mononuclear cells were used for TCR beta sequencing. Genomic DNA was extracted from the blood cell samples with the Qiagen DNeasy Blood Extraction Kit. This entry belongs to a study of cytomegalovirus exposure and HLA in healthy donors (dated by TCRdb to about 2017). In the study overall: According to an earlier analysis of around 600 of the donors, 200 million or so T cells yielded roughly 110 million unique TCR beta sequences and about 300 Gb of sequence data. An early release that covered approximately 600 HLA-typed donors contained 300 to 350 gigabases of sequencing data and tens of millions of unique TCR sequences. The genetic ancestry cluster associated with self-reported Caucasian donors included 70% to 85% of the roughly 410 genotyped donors. The study was designed to test whether signatures of past pathogen exposure could be identified by cataloging public T cell receptors. Using immunosequencing, the study profiled T cell repertoires from 500 to 800 subjects and related those repertoires to cytomegalovirus serostatus. Along with the approximately 700-subject first cohort, a separate validation cohort of 120 different subjects was used. The study combined high-throughput TCR immunosequencing, statistical association of individual TCRs with disease status, and machine learning to predict cytomegalovirus infection status. To study patterns of TCR occurrence, a later analysis re-analyzed previously published TCR beta repertoires from 666 donors and added high-resolution HLA genotyping. The later analysis used no new phenotypic data to find candidate immune exposures, relying instead on TCR beta sequences and their occurrence across donors. An earlier analysis of 587 of the donors used high-throughput TCR beta sequencing to judge whether each TCR beta V gene segment behaved as functional or pseudogenic. Donor age, sex, ethnicity and CMV serostatus were compiled together with the repertoire data. A later genetic analysis used genome-wide SNP genotypes for about three fifths of the 666 donors, treating that subset as a discovery cohort. Every discovery cohort repertoire had been produced on one sequencing platform. HLA typing included class I and class II loci at four-digit resolution. Typing coverage varied by locus: 629-630 donors for A, B, C, DRB1 and DQB1; roughly 500 for DQA1; around 610 for DPA1; roughly 450 for DPB1. A handful of DR-DQ haplotypes were handled as single units for association and clustering because linkage in the cohort was strong. On average, 235,054 unique TCR beta nucleotide sequences were sequenced per donor among some 430 genotyped donors of the cohort, with 15% to 20% of those sequences being non-productive.

On the study overall, not on this receptor specifically: A later genetic analysis reported fewer N-insertions in productive TCRs among donors in an Asian-associated ancestry cluster than the roughly 700-donor mean. A later analysis reported that several top co-occurrence clusters appeared linked to parvovirus B19, influenza, CMV and Epstein-Barr virus. The sequencing pipeline was judged likely to have produced a cluster of highly shared sequence variants as a technical artifact. A further reported finding was that TCR beta sequences accurately predicted the HLA-A and HLA-B alleles for most subjects in the first cohort. In this cohort, only TCR beta chains were sequenced, and detectable features were limited by the absence of alpha or paired-chain data. In a later analysis, HLA-associated TCR beta chains were found to be more clonally expanded and to have lower generation probabilities than equally common non-associated chains. It was suggested by the authors that the approach could potentially be generalized to other disease states and immunological phenotypes. In a later analysis, the rate of TCR association differed among HLA loci, with DRB1 alleles having the most associated TCRs and HLA-C alleles having the fewest. In vitro tests confirmed that a few of the cytomegalovirus-associated TCR beta chains recognize cytomegalovirus antigens. The presence/absence analyses assumed that sequencing depth was roughly uniform across donors, and that assumption may not be true. For the cohort, immune exposure information was limited to CMV serostatus. V-gene and J-gene trimming of TCR beta chains was associated with a missense DCLRE1C variant in a later genetic analysis, and the association was replicated in an independent cohort. Most TCR sequences were seen in very few donors, while some public TCRs were found in many individuals. Because HLA typing was missing for some donors at each locus, association tests included only the typed subset. Cytomegalovirus status was reported to be diagnosed by the classifier with high specificity and sensitivity in both the original and validation cohorts. A total of 150 to 200 TCR beta chains were listed by the study as associated with cytomegalovirus. In a later analysis, 16,951 TCR beta sequences were associated with specific HLA alleles at a false discovery rate of 0.05. Broadly in line with IMGT annotations, most TCR beta V segments showed up in productive rearrangements about 90% or about 30% of the time in an earlier analysis of under 700 of the donors. Because counts were too low, 15 to 20 rarely observed V segments, including chromosome 9 orphons, were excluded from the earlier analysis of fewer than 650 of the donors. When HLA alleles, especially DR and DQ, strongly co-occurred, attributing TCR associations to individual alleles was difficult. Most CMV-associated TCR beta chains appeared to be HLA-restricted in a later analysis, and the HLA associations seemed to be driven largely by CMV exposure. Correlated functional status among segregating V segments might be attributable to linkage disequilibrium, but an unknown experimental factor could not be ruled out.

The library was made by the immunoSEQ multiplex PCR assay. The multiplex PCR relied on a mix of 60 forward primers for TCR Vbeta segments and 13 reverse primers for TCR Jbeta segments. Amplification of the CDR3 region of rearranged TCR beta genes was performed with a multiplex PCR assay on genomic DNA. On the Illumina HiSeq System, the amplified TCR beta libraries were sequenced as 87-base-pair reads. Per the authors' processing: A later analysis counted some 80 million unique TCR beta chains across the 666 repertoires, and 10 million to 12 million of these chains were shared by at least two donors. Raw reads were error-corrected and collapsed into unique sequences by a nearest-neighbor algorithm in which closely related sequences were merged to remove PCR and sequencing errors. V, D and J gene segments were assigned by aligning CDR3 sequences to IMGT reference sequences. For a sequence to be retained, a match of at least six nucleotides was required to both a V gene segment and a J gene segment. A rearrangement was called productive if the CDR3 had no stop codons and remained in frame with V and J, and every other rearrangement was called non-productive. CDR3 was defined according to IMGT convention as the region running from the second conserved V-encoded cysteine to the conserved J-encoded phenylalanine. The earlier analysis of approximately 500 of the donors excluded sequences that lacked an unambiguous match to a single V gene segment. An earlier analysis of over 450 of the donors classified V segments as functional when productive rearrangements were above 56.7% and as segregating when the standard deviation between donors was above 5%. A statistical classification framework was developed to diagnose cytomegalovirus status using the catalog of TCR beta chain sequences. In a later analysis, V and J genes were assigned by comparing TCR nucleotide sequences against IMGT/GENE-DB human TR gene sequences. Using the TCRdist pipeline, a later analysis assigned CDR3 sequences along with most-parsimonious VDJ recombination scenarios. In a later analysis, each TCR beta chain was defined by its CDR3 amino acid sequence together with its V-gene family, and reads without a unique V-gene family were excluded. In a later analysis, fewer than 600 highly shared, low-generation-probability nucleotide sequences were removed to address suspected cross-contamination and a sequencing artifact. For each public chain, a later analysis derived a clonal expansion index from normalized ranks of inferred template counts within each repertoire. In a later analysis, generation probabilities were computed using a VDJ recombination model fitted to out-of-frame rearrangements, and the results were checked against IGoR. Hypergeometric tests were used in a later analysis to score TCR-TCR, TCR-HLA and TCR-CMV co-occurrence, with a repertoire-size bias correction applied to the TCR pairs. In a later analysis, false discovery rates were estimated by permuting HLA or CMV assignments 20 times. In a later analysis, co-occurring TCRs were grouped with DBSCAN, and TCRdist sequence similarity was added when clustering was performed within HLA-allele-positive subsets. For co-occurrence clustering, repertoires with fewer than 30,000 or more than 120,000 public chains were excluded, along with 5 or 6 repertoires with anomalous nucleotide sharing. The table was pulled from immuneACCESS by TCRdb, which kept in-frame rearrangements only. Such tables lose some clones; where checked, under half of the loss comes from unresolved V genes, and the rest has no known cause. That table supplies the V and J calls and clone size; D and trimming were determined from the DNA. The sample table on file contains about 34,000 clones. Around 3.3% of the sample belongs to the ten largest clones.

Sequencing used PBMCs. This TCR derives from a woman between 35 and 50 years old in good health and CMV-seropositive.

The CDR3 region reads CASSLDEGQSYEQYF. The nucleotide sequence is given as TGTGCCAGCAGCTTAGACGAGGGACAGTCCTACGAGCAGTACTTC. Here the chain combines TRBV7-6 and TRBJ2-7; 7 junctional bases match TRBD1. From the germline V gene, CDR1 is SGHVS and CDR2 is FNYEAQ. From cysteine to phenylalanine, the CDR3 is 15 amino acids long. The retained sequence is limited to the CDR3, 45 bases, with the frame set at the first base. V lost 1 base and J lost 1 base, and the count of bases not matched to a germline gene is 4.